Listed below are T cell receptor beta chains from one sample, sequenced in a study of blood T cell repertoires in COVID-19. Sequencing used immunoSEQ multiplex PCR; TCRdb keeps in-frame clones, though not all of them. In the table there are about 280,000 clones, approximately 90% of which are singletons. The sequencing input was PBMCs or T cells enriched from blood (not recorded which). All receptors derive from a man aged 35-49 years who had been exposed to COVID-19. The CDR3 runs from the conserved cysteine through the conserved F or W. D genes are given only for firm matches. The listing skips clone size in some rows; elsewhere it reads once, few, many or a size class.

clone size	CDR3 length	V gene	D gene	J gene	CDR3 protein	CDR3 DNA
.	13	TRBV4-1	.	TRBJ1-5	CASSSQGRQPQHF	TGCGCCAGCAGCTCCCAGGGGCGGCAGCCCCAGCATTTT
.	14	TRBV28	.	TRBJ2-2	CASRTGMNTGELFF	TGTGCCAGCAGGACCGGGATGAACACCGGGGAGCTGTTTTTT
.	15	TRBV30	TRBD2	TRBJ2-1	CAWSVAGVGNNEQFF	TGTGCCTGGAGTGTGGCGGGAGTAGGCAACAATGAGCAGTTCTTC
.	17	TRBV5-1	TRBD1	TRBJ1-4	CASTPGTGGGVGEKLFF	TGCGCCAGCACTCCCGGGACAGGGGGCGGAGTAGGTGAAAAACTGTTTTTT
.	13	TRBV7-2	.	TRBJ2-7	CASSDRAGREQYF	TGTGCCAGCAGCGACAGGGCGGGGCGCGAGCAGTACTTC
once	14	TRBV30	.	TRBJ2-2	CAWSAQGNGGELFF	TGTGCCTGGAGTGCACAGGGAAATGGCGGGGAGCTGTTTTTT
.	17	TRBV11-2	TRBD2	TRBJ2-3	CASSAPNLAGSTDTQYF	TGTGCCAGCAGCGCACCCAATCTAGCGGGAAGCACAGATACGCAGTATTTT
once	12	TRBV27	.	TRBJ1-5	CASRGAGQPQHF	TGTGCCAGCCGGGGGGCAGGTCAGCCCCAGCATTTT
.	14	TRBV5-4	TRBD1	TRBJ2-7	CASSNRDRAPEQYF	TGTGCCAGCAGCAACCGGGACAGGGCCCCTGAGCAGTACTTC
.	13	TRBV12-3/TRBV12-4	.	TRBJ2-1	CGSGITSDNEQFF	TGTGGGTCCGGGATCACTTCCGACAATGAGCAGTTCTTC
.	19	TRBV27	TRBD2	TRBJ2-2	CASSSRRTSGITNTGELFF	TGTGCCAGCAGTTCACGCCGGACTAGCGGGATCACGAACACCGGGGAGCTGTTTTTT